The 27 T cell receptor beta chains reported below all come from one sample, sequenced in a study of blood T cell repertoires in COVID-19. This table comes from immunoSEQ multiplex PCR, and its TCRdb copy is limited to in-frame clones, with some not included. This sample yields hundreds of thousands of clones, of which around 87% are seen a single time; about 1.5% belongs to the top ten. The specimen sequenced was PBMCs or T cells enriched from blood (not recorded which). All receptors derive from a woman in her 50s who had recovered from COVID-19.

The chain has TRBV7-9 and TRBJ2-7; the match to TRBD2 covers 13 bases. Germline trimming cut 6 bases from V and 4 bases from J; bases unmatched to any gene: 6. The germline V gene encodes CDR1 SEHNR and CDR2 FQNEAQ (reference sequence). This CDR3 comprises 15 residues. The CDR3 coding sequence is TGTGCCAGCAGACAAGGGACTAGCGGGAAGTACGAGCAGTACTTC. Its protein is CASRQGTSGKYEQYF. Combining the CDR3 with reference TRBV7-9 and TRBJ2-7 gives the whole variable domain DTGVSQNPRHKITKRGQNVTFRCDPISEHNRLYWYRQTLGQGPEFLTYFQNEAQLEKSRLLSDRFSAERPKGSFSTLEIQRTEQGDSAMYLCASRQGTSGKYEQYFGPGTRLTVT.

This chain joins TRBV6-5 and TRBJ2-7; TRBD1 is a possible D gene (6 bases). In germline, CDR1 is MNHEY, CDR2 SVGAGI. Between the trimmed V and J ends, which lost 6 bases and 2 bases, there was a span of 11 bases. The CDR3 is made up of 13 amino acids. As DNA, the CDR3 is TGTGCCAGCAGATCCAGGGGCCCCTACGAGCAGTACTTC. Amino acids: CASRSRGPYEQYF.

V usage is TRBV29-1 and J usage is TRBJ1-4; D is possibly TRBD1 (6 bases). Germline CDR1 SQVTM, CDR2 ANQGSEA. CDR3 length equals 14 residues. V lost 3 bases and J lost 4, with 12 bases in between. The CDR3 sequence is CSVDSGTSNEKLFF. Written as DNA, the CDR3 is TGCAGCGTTGACTCCGGGACAAGTAATGAAAAACTGTTTTTT. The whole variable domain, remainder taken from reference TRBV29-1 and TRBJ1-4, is SAVISQKPSRDICQRGTSLTIQCQVDSQVTMMFWYRQQPGQSLTLIATANQGSEATYESGFVIDKFPISRPNLTFSTLTVSNMSPEDSSIYLCSVDSGTSNEKLFFGSGTQLSVL.

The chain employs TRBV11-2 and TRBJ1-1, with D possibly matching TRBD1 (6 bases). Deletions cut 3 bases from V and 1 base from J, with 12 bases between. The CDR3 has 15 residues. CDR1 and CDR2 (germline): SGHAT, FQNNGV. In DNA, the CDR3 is TGTGCCAGCAGCTTTAACAGGGTGAGGAACACTGAAGCTTTCTTT. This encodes CASSFNRVRNTEAFF.

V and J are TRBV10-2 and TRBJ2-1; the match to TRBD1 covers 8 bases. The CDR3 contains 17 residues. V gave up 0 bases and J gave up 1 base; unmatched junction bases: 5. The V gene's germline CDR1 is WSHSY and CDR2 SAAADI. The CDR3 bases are TGCGCCAGCAGTGAGTCGGCCAGGGGGCTTTCCTACAATGAGCAGTTCTTC. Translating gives CASSESARGLSYNEQFF.

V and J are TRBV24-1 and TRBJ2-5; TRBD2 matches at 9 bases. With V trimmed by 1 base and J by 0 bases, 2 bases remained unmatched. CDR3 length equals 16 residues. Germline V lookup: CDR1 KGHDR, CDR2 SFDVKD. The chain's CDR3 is CATSDLASGNQETQYF. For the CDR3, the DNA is TGTGCCACCAGTGATTTAGCTAGCGGGAACCAAGAGACCCAGTACTTC.

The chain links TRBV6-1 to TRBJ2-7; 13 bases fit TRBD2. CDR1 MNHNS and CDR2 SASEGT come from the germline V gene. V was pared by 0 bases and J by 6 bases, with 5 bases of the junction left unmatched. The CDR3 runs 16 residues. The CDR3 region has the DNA TGTGCCAGCAGTGAAGCGGATGGACTAGCGGGAGTCGAGCAGTACTTC. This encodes CASSEADGLAGVEQYF.

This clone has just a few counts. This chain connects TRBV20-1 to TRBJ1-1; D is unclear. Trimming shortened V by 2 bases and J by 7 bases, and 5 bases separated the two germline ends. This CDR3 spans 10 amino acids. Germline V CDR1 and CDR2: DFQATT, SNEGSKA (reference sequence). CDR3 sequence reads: CSARRGEAFF. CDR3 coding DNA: TGCAGTGCTAGACGCGGTGAAGCTTTCTTT.

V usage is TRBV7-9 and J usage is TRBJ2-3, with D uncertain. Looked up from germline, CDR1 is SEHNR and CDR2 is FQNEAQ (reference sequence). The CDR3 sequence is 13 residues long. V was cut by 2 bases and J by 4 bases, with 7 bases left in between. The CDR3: CASSLTVADTQYF. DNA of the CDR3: TGTGCCAGCAGCTTAACTGTGGCAGATACGCAGTATTTT. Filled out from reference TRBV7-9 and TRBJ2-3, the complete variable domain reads DTGVSQNPRHKITKRGQNVTFRCDPISEHNRLYWYRQTLGQGPEFLTYFQNEAQLEKSRLLSDRFSAERPKGSFSTLEIQRTEQGDSAMYLCASSLTVADTQYFGPGTRLTVL.

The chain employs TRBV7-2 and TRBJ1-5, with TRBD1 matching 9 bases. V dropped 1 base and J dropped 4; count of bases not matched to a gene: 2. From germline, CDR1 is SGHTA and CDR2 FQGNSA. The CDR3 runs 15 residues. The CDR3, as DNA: TGTGCCAGCAGCTTAGTTGGACAGGGGAATCAGCCCCAGCATTTT. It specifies CASSLVGQGNQPQHF.

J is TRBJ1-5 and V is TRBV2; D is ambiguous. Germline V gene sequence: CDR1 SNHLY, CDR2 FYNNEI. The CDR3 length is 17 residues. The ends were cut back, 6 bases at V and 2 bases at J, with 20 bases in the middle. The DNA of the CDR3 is TGTGCCAGCAGAAGGCGCGGGCCCGGAGAGGGCAATCAGCCCCAGCATTTT. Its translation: CASRRRGPGEGNQPQHF.

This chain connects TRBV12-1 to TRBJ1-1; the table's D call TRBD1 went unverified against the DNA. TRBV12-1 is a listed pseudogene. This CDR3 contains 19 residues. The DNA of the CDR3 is TGTGCCAGCAGCGCCGAGAGAGGACAGGCCCCTAAAATGAACACTGAAGCTTTCTTT. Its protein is CASSAERGQAPKMNTEAFF.

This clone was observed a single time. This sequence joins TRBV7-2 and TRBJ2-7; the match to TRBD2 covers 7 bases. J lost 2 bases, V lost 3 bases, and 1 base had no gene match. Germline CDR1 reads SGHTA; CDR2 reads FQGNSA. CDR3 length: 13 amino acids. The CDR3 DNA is TGTGCCAGCAGCTTGCGGGAGACCTACGAGCAGTACTTC. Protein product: CASSLRETYEQYF.

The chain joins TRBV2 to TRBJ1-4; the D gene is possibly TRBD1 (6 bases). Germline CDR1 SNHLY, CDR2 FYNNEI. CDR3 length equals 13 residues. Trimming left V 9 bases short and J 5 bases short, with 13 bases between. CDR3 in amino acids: CASRGQKNEKLFF. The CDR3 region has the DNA TGTGCCAGTAGAGGACAGAAAAATGAAAAACTGTTTTTT. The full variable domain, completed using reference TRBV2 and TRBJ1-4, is EPEVTQTPSHQVTQMGQEVILRCVPISNHLYFYWYRQILGQKVEFLVSFYNNEISEKSEIFDDQFSVERPDGSNFTLKIRSTKLEDSAMYFCASRGQKNEKLFFGSGTQLSVL.

The CDR3 here is CASSIDSGIDNQPQHF. CDR3 sequence (DNA): TGTGCCAGTAGTATAGATTCAGGAATCGACAATCAGCCCCAGCATTTT. The chain carries TRBV19 and TRBJ1-5; no clear D. The germline V and J ends were trimmed by 0 bases and 3 bases, with 12 bases remaining between them. CDR1 is LNHDA and CDR2 is SQIVND in the germline V gene (reference sequence). CDR3 length equals 16 residues.

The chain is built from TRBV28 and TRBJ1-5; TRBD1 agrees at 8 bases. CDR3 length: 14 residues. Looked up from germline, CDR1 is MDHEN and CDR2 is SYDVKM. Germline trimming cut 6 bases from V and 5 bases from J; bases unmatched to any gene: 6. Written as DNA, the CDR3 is TGTGCCAGCAGCCCAGGGGGCGCGGATCAGCCCCAGCATTTT. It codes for CASSPGGADQPQHF.

DNA of the CDR3: TGCGCCAGCAGCTTGCCCGGGAGTACCGCAGATACGCAGTATTTT. It yields the protein CASSLPGSTADTQYF. The chain recombines TRBV5-1 with TRBJ2-3, with a possible D match to TRBD2 (6 bases). The ends were cut back, 1 base at V and 4 bases at J, with 13 bases in the middle. This CDR3 has 15 residues. The germline CDR1 and CDR2 sequences are SGHRS and YFSETQ.

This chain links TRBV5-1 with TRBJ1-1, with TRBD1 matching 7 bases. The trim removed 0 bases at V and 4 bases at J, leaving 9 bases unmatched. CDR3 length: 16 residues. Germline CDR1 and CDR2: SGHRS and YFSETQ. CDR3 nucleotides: TGCGCCAGCAGCTTGGTGGCAGGGGGAAGGGTCACTGAAGCTTTCTTT. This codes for CASSLVAGGRVTEAFF.

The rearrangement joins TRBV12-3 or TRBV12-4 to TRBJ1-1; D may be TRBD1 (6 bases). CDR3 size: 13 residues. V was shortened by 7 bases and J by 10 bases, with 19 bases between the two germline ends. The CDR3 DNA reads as TGTGCCAGCATCCCAGGGGAGGGTTTAGGAGCTTTCTTT. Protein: CASIPGEGLGAFF.

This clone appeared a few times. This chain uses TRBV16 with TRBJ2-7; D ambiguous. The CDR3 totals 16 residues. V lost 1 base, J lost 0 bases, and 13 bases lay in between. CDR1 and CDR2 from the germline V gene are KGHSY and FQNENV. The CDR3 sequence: CASSQFPVTFSYEQYF. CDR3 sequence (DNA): TGTGCCAGCAGCCAATTCCCTGTTACTTTCTCCTACGAGCAGTACTTC. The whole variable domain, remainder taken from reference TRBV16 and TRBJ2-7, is GEEVAQTPKHLVRGEGQKAKLYCAPIKGHSYVFWYQQVLKNEFKFLISFQNENVFDETGMPKERFSAKCLPNSPCSLEIQATKLEDSAVYFCASSQFPVTFSYEQYFGPGTRLTVT.

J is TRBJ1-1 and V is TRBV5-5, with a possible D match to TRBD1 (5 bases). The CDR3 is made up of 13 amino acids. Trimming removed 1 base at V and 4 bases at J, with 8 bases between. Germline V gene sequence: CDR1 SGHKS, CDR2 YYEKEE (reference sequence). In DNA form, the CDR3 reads TGTGCCAGCAGCTTGCTGGGGGGCACTGAAGCTTTCTTT. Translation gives CASSLLGGTEAFF.

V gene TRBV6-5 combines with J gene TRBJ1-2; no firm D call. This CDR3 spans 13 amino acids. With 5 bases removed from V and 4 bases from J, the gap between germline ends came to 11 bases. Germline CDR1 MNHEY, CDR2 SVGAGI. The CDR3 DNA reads TGTGCCAGCAGTATGGCCGGGTCCTATGGCTACACCTTC. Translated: CASSMAGSYGYTF.

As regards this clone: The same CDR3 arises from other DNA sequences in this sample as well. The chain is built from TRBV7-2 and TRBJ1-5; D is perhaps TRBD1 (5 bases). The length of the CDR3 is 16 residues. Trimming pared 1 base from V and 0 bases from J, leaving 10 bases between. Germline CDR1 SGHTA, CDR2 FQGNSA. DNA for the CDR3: TGTGCCAGCAGCTTAGTGGGGGGGTATAGCAATCAGCCCCAGCATTTT. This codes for CASSLVGGYSNQPQHF.

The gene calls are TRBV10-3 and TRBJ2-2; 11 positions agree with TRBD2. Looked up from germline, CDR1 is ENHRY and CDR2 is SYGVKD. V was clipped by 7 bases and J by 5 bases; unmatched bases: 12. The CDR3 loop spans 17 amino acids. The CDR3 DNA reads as TGTGCCATCAAACCCCAAACTAGCGGGAGTGGTACCGGGGAGCTGTTTTTT. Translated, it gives CAIKPQTSGSGTGELFF.

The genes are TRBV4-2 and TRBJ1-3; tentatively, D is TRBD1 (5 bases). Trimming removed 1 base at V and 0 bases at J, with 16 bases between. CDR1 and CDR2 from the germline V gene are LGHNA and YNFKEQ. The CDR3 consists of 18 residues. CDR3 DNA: TGTGCCAGCAGCCAAGTGATTGCTAGGGGTAGCTCTGGAAACACCATATATTTT. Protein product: CASSQVIARGSSGNTIYF.

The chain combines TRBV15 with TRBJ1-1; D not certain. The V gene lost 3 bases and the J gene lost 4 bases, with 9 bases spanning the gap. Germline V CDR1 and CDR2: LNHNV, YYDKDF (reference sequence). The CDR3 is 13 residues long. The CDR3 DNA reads TGTGCCACCAGCAGGGTCCTAGCCACTGAAGCTTTCTTT. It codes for CATSRVLATEAFF.

CDR3 protein: CASHSPGSGSPGEQYF. DNA of the CDR3: TGTGCCAGCCATTCCCCGGGTAGCGGGAGCCCCGGGGAGCAGTACTTC. The chain uses TRBV2 and TRBJ2-7, with 9 nucleotides matching TRBD2. V lost 8 bases and J lost 7; bases outside the gene matches: 18. CDR1 is SNHLY and CDR2 is FYNNEI in the germline V gene. The CDR3 length is 16 residues.